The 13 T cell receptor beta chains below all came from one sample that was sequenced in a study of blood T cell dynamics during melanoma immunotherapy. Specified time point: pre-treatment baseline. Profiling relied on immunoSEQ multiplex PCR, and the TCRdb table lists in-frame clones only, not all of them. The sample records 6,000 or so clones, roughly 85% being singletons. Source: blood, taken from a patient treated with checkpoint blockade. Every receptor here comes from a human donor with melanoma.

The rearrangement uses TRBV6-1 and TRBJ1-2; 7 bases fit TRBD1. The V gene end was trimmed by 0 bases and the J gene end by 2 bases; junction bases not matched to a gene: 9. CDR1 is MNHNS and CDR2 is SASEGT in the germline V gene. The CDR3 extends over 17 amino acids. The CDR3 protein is CASSEAAWTTGNYGYTF. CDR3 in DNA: TGTGCCAGCAGTGAAGCGGCCTGGACGACAGGGAACTATGGCTACACCTTC.

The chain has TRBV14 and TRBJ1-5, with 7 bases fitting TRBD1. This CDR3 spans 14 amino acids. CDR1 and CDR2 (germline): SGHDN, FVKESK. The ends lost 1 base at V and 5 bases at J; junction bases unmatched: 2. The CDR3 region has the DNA TGTGCCAGCAGCCAAGCACAGGGGCATCAGCCCCAGCATTTT. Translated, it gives CASSQAQGHQPQHF.

CDR3 protein: CASSYPGRGPQETQYF. CDR3 nucleotides: TGTGCCAGCAGCTACCCTGGGAGGGGCCCTCAAGAGACCCAGTACTTC. The gene calls are TRBV7-9 and TRBJ2-5; TRBD2 matches 7 bases. The junction had 10 bases not matched to a gene; V was cut back by 4 bases and J by 2 bases. Germline lookup yields CDR1 SEHNR and CDR2 FQNEAQ (reference sequence). The CDR3 is 16 amino acids.

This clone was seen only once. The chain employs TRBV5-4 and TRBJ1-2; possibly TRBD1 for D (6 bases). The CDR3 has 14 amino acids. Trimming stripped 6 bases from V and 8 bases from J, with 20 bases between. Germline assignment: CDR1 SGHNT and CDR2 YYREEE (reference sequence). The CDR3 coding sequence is TGTGCCAGCACATCTCAGGGGCTATCGGGGGGCTACACCTTC. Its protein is CASTSQGLSGGYTF.

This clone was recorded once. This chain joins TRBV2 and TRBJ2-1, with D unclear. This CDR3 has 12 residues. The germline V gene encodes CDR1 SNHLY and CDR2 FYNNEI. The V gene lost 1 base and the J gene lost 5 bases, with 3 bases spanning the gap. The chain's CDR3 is CASSEGNNEQFF. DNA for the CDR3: TGTGCCAGCAGTGAAGGGAACAATGAGCAGTTCTTC.

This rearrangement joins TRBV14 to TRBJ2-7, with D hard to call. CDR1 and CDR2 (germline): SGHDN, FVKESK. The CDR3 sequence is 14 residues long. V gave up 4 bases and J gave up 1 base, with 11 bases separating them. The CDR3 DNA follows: TGTGCCAGCAGCCTAATTGGACCGTCCTACGAGCAGTACTTC. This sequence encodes CASSLIGPSYEQYF.

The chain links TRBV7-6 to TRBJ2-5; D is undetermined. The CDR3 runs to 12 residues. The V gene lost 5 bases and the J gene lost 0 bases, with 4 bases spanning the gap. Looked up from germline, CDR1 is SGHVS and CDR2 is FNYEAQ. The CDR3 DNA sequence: TGTGCCAGCAGCGCACACCAAGAGACCCAGTACTTC. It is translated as CASSAHQETQYF.

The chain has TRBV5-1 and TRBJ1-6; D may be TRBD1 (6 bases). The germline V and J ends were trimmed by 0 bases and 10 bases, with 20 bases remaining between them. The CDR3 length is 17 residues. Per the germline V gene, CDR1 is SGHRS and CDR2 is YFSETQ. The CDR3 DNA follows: TGCGCCAGCAGCTTGGGAACAGGGAGAAACCTACGGTCACCCCTCCACTTT. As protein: CASSLGTGRNLRSPLHF.

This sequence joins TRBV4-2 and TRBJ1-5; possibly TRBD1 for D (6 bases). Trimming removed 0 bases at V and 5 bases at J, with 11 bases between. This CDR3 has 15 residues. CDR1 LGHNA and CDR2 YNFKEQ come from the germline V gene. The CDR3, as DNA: TGTGCCAGCAGCCAAGACGTGGGGGCGCATCAGCCCCAGCATTTT. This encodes CASSQDVGAHQPQHF.

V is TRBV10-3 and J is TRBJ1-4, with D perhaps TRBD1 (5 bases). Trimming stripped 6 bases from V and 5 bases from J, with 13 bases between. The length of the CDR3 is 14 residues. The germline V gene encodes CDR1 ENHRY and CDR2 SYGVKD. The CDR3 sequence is CAISAGIRNEKLFF. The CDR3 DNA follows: TGTGCCATCAGCGCAGGGATCAGGAATGAAAAACTGTTTTTT.

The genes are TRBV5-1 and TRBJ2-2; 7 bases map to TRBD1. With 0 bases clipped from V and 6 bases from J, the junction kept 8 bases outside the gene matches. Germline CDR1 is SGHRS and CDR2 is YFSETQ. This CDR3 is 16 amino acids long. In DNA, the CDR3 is TGCGCCAGCAGCTTGGGCATGGACAGGCGGTCCGGGGAGCTGTTTTTT. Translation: CASSLGMDRRSGELFF.

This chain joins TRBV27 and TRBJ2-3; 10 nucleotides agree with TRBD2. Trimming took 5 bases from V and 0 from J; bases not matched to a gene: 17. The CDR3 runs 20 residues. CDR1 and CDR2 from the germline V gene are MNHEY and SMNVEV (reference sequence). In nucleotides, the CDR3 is TGTGCCAGCAGTGCTCGATTAGCGGGGGGCCTAAGGGTTAGCACAGATACGCAGTATTTT. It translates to CASSARLAGGLRVSTDTQYF.

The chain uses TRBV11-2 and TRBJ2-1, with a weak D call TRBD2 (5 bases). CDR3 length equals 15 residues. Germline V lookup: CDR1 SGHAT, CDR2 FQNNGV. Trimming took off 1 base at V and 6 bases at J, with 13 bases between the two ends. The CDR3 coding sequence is TGTGCCAGCAGCTTAGGAGCGGAACACATCAATGAGCAGTTCTTC. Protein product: CASSLGAEHINEQFF.